This T cell receptor beta chain came from a study of T cells after yellow fever vaccination (dated by TCRdb to between 2018 and 2021). Describing the broader study: Libraries from fractions with low cell numbers were prepared with the SMART-Seq v4 Ultra Low Input RNA kit. Blood was drawn at multiple timepoints before and after primary and secondary immunization, with bulk PBMC replicates and cell subsets isolated. To track T-cell clones before and after primary and booster YFV17D yellow fever vaccination, bulk TCR alpha and beta repertoires were sequenced longitudinally. Two healthy male donors, one aged 18 to 29 and one aged 30 to 39 years, were included in the cohort. General conclusions and limits of the study: Most clones expanded after primary vaccination were re-detected after the booster (approximately 96% of CD4 and around 86% of CD8), suggesting broad memory maintenance. Computational filtering was required because FACS-sorted repertoires could contain abundant contaminating clonotypes from the bulk population. Compared with the primary T-cell response, the secondary T-cell response was weaker but faster, peaking on day 5 rather than day 15. A small share of clonotypes occurred in both CD4 and CD8 compartments, likely arising from convergent recombination. Only two donors were included in the study, so the extent to which the findings can be generalized is limited.

Sequencer: Illumina NovaSeq 6000. TCR cDNA was synthesized by 5'RACE template switching, which introduced a universal primer site and unique molecular identifiers. cDNA synthesis was primed from both the TCR alpha and TCR beta constant segments. Two PCR steps were used to amplify libraries, with sample barcodes and sequencing adapters being added in the second step. Sequencing of libraries was performed on Illumina HiSeq 2500 (2x100 bp) or NovaSeq (2x150 bp). As for the authors' bioinformatics: MIGEC was used to demultiplex reads and collapse the reads into UMI consensus sequences, and MiXCR was used for V(D)J alignment. Using edgeR on replicate PBMC samples, clonotypes were called vaccine-responding if FDR was below 0.01 and the log2 fold change was above 5 up to day 15. CD4 or CD8 identity was assigned to each bulk clonotype according to whether the clonotype was present at higher abundance in the sequenced CD4 repertoire or the sequenced CD8 repertoire. TCRdb reran the public reads through fastp at Q25 and MiXCR, keeping productive beta chains. Merged by CDR3 protein, the rows form single entries marked with the most common genes and DNA. None of the V and J calls come from the authors' own analysis; TCRdb made them. In this sample the table shows some 220,000 distinct CDR3 sequences, roughly 3% of which occur a single time. The top ten clones comprise 3.2% of the sample.

About this clonotype itself: This clone's antigen is unknown. One base away there is no much larger clone; base qualities are not given.

This sample's treatment or condition label indicates: live attenuated yellow fever vaccine strain. PBMCs were isolated from peripheral blood using a standard Ficoll-Paque protocol. Dynabeads CD4 and CD8 positive selection kits were used to isolate CD4 and CD8 T-cell fractions. TriZol was used to extract RNA from bulk PBMCs, CD4 and CD8 fractions, and dextramer-positive and dextramer-negative fractions. The TCR was taken from a man between 18 and 29 years old who received the YFV17D yellow fever vaccine. The specimen was CD4+ T cells sorted from PBMCs, collected 10 days after the yellow fever booster vaccination.

In nucleotides, the sequence is TGTGCCAGCAGTTTACGGACAGGGGGTTATAGCAATCAGCCCCAGCATTTT. This encodes CASSLRTGGYSNQPQHF. This chain is built from TRBV12-3 or TRBV12-4 and TRBJ1-5; TRBD1 fits 10 bases in the junction. Trimming leaves V shorter by 2 bases and J shorter by 0 bases, with the junction holding 4 bases beyond the gene matches. CDR3 length: 17 amino acids, cysteine to phenylalanine. Here the CDR3 DNA is all that survives: 51 bases in frame from base 1.